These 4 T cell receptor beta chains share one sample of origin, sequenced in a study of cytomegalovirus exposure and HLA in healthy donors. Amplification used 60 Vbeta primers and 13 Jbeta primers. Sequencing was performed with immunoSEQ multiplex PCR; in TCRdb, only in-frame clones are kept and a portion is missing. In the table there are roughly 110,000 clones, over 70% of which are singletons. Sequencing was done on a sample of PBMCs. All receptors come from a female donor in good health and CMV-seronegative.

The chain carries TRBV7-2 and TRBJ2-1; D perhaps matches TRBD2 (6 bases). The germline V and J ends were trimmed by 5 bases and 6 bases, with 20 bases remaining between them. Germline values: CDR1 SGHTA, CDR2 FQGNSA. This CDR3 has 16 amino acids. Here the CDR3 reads CASSPQAGTYRNEQFF. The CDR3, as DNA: TGTGCCAGCAGCCCGCAAGCAGGGACTTACCGCAATGAGCAGTTCTTC.

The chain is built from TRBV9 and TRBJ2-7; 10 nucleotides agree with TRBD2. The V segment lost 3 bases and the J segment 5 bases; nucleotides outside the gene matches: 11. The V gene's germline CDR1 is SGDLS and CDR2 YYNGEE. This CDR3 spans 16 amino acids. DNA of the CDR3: TGTGCCAGCAGCGCCCCTCGCGCTAGCGGGAGTAACGAGCAGTACTTC. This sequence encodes CASSAPRASGSNEQYF.

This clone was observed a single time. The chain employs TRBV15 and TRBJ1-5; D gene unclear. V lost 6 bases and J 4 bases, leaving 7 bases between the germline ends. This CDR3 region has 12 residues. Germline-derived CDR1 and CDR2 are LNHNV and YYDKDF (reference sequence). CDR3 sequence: CATSGENQPQHF. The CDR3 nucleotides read TGTGCCACCAGTGGAGAGAATCAGCCCCAGCATTTT.

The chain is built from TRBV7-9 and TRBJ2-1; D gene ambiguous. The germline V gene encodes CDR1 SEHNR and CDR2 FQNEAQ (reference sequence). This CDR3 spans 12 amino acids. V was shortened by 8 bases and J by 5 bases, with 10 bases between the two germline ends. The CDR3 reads CASELYHNEQFF. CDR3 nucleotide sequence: TGTGCCAGCGAACTTTACCACAATGAGCAGTTCTTC.